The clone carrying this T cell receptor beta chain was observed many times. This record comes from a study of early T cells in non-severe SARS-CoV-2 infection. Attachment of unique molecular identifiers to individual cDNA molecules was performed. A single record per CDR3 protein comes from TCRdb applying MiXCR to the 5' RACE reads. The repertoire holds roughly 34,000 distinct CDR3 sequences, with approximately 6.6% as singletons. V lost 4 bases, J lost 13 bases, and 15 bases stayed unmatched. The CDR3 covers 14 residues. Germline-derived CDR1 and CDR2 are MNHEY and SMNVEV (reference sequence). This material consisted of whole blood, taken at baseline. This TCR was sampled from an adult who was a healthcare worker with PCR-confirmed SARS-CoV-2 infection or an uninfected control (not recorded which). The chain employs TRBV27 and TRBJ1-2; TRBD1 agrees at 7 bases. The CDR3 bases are TGTGCCAGCAGTTCCACGTCCGGGACAGCGCTCCCCACCTTC. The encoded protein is CASSSTSGTALPTF.